This TCR beta chain was recorded in a study of blood T cell repertoires in COVID-19. As for the study in general: Acute and convalescent COVID-19 samples came from the United States, Italy and Spain.

Assignment of participants to cohorts was predicated upon participant-reported clinical history. Exposed enrollees encountered a COVID-19 case at some point within 2 weeks before study entry. V shed 9 bases and J shed 0 bases, with 9 bases lying between them. Germline V gene sequence: CDR1 LNHDA, CDR2 SQIVND (reference sequence). The CDR3 extends over 14 amino acids. The protocol was immunoSEQ multiplex PCR, while the TCRdb copy is restricted to in-frame clones and leaves out a portion. The sample lists 250,000 or so clones, 80% to 90% occurring once. The sample consisted of PBMCs or T cells enriched from blood (not recorded which). V is TRBV19 and J is TRBJ1-6, with D unresolved. This clonotype was obtained from a woman in her forties who had been exposed to COVID-19. CDR3 DNA: TGTGCCAGCACGGAGAGCTCCTATAATTCACCCCTCCACTTT. Translating gives CASTESSYNSPLHF.